Each of the 10 T cell receptor beta chains below was sequenced from the same sample in a study of blood T cell repertoires in COVID-19. Some clones are missing from TCRdb's copy, which holds only in-frame ones; the method was immunoSEQ multiplex PCR. The repertoire holds about 96,000 clones, with around 84% as singletons. Sequencing was performed on peripheral blood. The receptors stem from a woman aged 55-70 years with acute or convalescent COVID-19.

V usage is TRBV28 and J usage is TRBJ2-3, with TRBD1 identical over 12 bases. CDR1 and CDR2 (germline): MDHEN, SYDVKM. V lost 5 bases and J lost 2; bases outside the gene matches: 5. This CDR3 is 16 amino acids long. As DNA, the CDR3 is TGTGCCAGCAGTATCGGGACAGGGGGCGTCACAGATACGCAGTATTTT. Translation gives CASSIGTGGVTDTQYF.

The chain employs TRBV3-1 (or the pseudogene TRBV3-2) and TRBJ1-1; possible D gene TRBD1, 6 bases. The CDR3 runs to 13 residues. Per the germline V gene, CDR1 is LGHDT and CDR2 is YNNKEL (reference sequence). V lost 5 bases and J 5 bases, leaving 12 bases between the germline ends. The CDR3 region has the DNA TGTGCCAGCAGCAGGGGGTCGGGGACTGAAGCTTTCTTT. This gives the protein CASSRGSGTEAFF.

This sequence joins TRBV11-2 and TRBJ1-1, with D tentatively TRBD1 (5 bases). Deletions cut 0 bases from V and 8 bases from J, with 10 bases between. This CDR3 comprises 13 residues. Germline assignment: CDR1 SGHAT and CDR2 FQNNGV. Here the CDR3 reads CASSLDRDREAFF. The CDR3 DNA is TGTGCCAGCAGCTTAGATCGAGACAGAGAAGCTTTCTTT.

This rearrangement joins TRBV3-1 (or the pseudogene TRBV3-2) to TRBJ2-7; maybe TRBD1 (6 bases). The V end was cut by 0 bases, the J end by 4 bases, with 13 bases between. Germline CDR1 and CDR2: LGHDT and YNNKEL (reference sequence). The CDR3 runs 15 residues. CDR3 in amino acids: CASSQDPGDRYEQYF. CDR3 sequence (DNA): TGTGCCAGCAGCCAAGACCCAGGGGACCGATACGAGCAGTACTTC.

This chain joins TRBV5-1 and TRBJ2-7; TRBD2 might be the D (5 bases). The V end was cut by 2 bases, the J end by 2 bases, with 14 bases between. The germline CDR1 and CDR2 sequences are SGHRS and YFSETQ. The CDR3 sequence is 15 residues long. The CDR3 bases are TGCGCCAGCAGCTTCTTTTCGTTCGGGGCCTACGAGCAGTACTTC. This codes for CASSFFSFGAYEQYF. Combining the CDR3 with reference TRBV5-1 and TRBJ2-7 gives the whole variable domain KAGVTQTPRYLIKTRGQQVTLSCSPISGHRSVSWYQQTPGQGLQFLFEYFSETQRNKGNFPGRFSGRQFSNSRSEMNVSTLELGDSALYLCASSFFSFGAYEQYFGPGTRLTVT.

This sequence joins TRBV2 and TRBJ1-5; D is unclear. This CDR3 spans 13 amino acids. Trimming took off 6 bases at V and 4 bases at J, with 10 bases between the two ends. Germline CDR1 is SNHLY and CDR2 is FYNNEI. Here the CDR3 reads CASRGGLNQPQHF. CDR3 sequence (DNA): TGTGCCAGCAGGGGAGGGTTAAATCAGCCCCAGCATTTT. The whole variable domain, remainder taken from reference TRBV2 and TRBJ1-5, is EPEVTQTPSHQVTQMGQEVILRCVPISNHLYFYWYRQILGQKVEFLVSFYNNEISEKSEIFDDQFSVERPDGSNFTLKIRSTKLEDSAMYFCASRGGLNQPQHFGDGTRLSIL.

The chain is built from TRBV29-1 and TRBJ1-2; 7 bases are shared with TRBD1. Losses at the gene ends were 6 bases for V and 0 bases for J; bases not matched to a gene: 7. This CDR3 contains 14 residues. CDR1 is SQVTM and CDR2 is ANQGSEA in the germline V gene. Written as DNA, the CDR3 is TGCAGCGTCTCGGACAGGAGGGCTAACTATGGCTACACCTTC. Translation gives CSVSDRRANYGYTF.

The J gene is TRBJ1-5, the V gene TRBV30; tentative D call: TRBD1 (5 bases). This CDR3 region has 13 residues. Looked up from germline, CDR1 is GTSNPN and CDR2 is SVGIG (reference sequence). The V end lost 4 bases, the J end lost 4 bases, and 11 bases lay between the germline ends. The CDR3 here is CAWTQGGNQPQHF. The CDR3, as DNA: TGTGCCTGGACGCAGGGTGGAAATCAGCCCCAGCATTTT.

The CDR3 nucleotides read TGCGCCAGCAGCCTAGGACAGGGAGCCTACGAGCAGTACTTC. Amino acids: CASSLGQGAYEQYF. The chain couples TRBV5-1 to TRBJ2-7; 8 positions agree with TRBD1. The trim removed 4 bases at V and 2 bases at J, leaving 5 bases unmatched. The CDR3 extends over 14 amino acids. Germline V CDR1 and CDR2: SGHRS, YFSETQ.

The CDR3 here is CASSYRSSYNEQFF. The CDR3 coding sequence is TGTGCCAGCAGTTACAGGAGCTCCTACAATGAGCAGTTCTTC. The chain has TRBV6-5 and TRBJ2-1; D ambiguous. The CDR3 length is 14 residues. Trimming removed 2 bases from V and 0 bases from J, with 5 bases in between. In germline, CDR1 is MNHEY, CDR2 SVGAGI.